The rows below give T cell receptor beta chains drawn from one sample of a study of T cells in Graves' hyperthyroidism and ophthalmopathy. TCRdb re-analysed the multiplex PCR reads in MiXCR, keeping a single row per CDR3 protein. The top ten clones hold around 15% of a sample with some 690,000 distinct CDR3 sequences, roughly 17% of them seen once. Sequenced: blood. The source is a man aged 50 to 59 with Graves' hyperthyroidism. The CDR3 runs from the conserved cysteine through the conserved F or W. The order of the fields is CDR3 protein, CDR3 DNA, D gene, J gene, clone size, V gene. A D gene is named only where the DNA matches it firmly. Expanded clones are given a class, and other clones once, few, many or no size at all.

CATRQGPNSYEQYF | TGTGCCACCAGACAGGGCCCAAATTCCTACGAGCAGTACTTC | NA | TRBJ2-7 | many | TRBV15
CASSQEYPPGPNTEAFF | TGCGCCAGCAGCCAAGAGTATCCTCCGGGGCCGAACACTGAAGCTTTCTTT | NA | TRBJ1-1 | few | TRBV4-1
CASSRGGQREIYNEQFF | TGTGCCAGCAGCCGAGGGGGGCAGCGGGAGATCTACAATGAGCAGTTCTTC | TRBD2 | TRBJ2-1 | NA | TRBV11-2
CASSQSAGGRRQYF | TGTGCCAGCAGCCAATCAGCGGGAGGGCGCCGGCAGTACTTC | TRBD2 | TRBJ2-7 | few | TRBV27
CAIRAGNNEQFF | TGTGCGATCAGGGCAGGGAACAATGAGCAGTTCTTC | NA | TRBJ2-1 | many | TRBV10-3
CASSLATDFYGYTF | TGCGCCAGCAGCTTGGCGACAGATTTCTATGGCTACACCTTC | NA | TRBJ1-2 | NA | TRBV5-1
CASRLGTAISYEQYF | TGTGCCAGCAGACTAGGGACAGCCATCTCCTACGAGCAGTACTTC | TRBD1 | TRBJ2-7 | many | TRBV7-8
CASSPVGEAGDTQYF | TGCGCCAGCAGCCCCGTAGGTGAGGCGGGAGATACGCAGTATTTT | NA | TRBJ2-3 | many | TRBV5-1
CAIREQVSDTEAFF | TGTGCCATCAGAGAACAGGTCTCTGACACTGAAGCTTTCTTT | NA | TRBJ1-1 | few | TRBV10-3
CASSTYFGRSTDTQYF | TGTGCCAGCAGTACTTACTTTGGACGGAGCACAGATACGCAGTATTTT | NA | TRBJ2-3 | many | TRBV12-3/TRBV12-4
CATSDLPWRKDVTGELFF | TGTGCCACCAGTGATTTGCCGTGGCGGAAAGATGTCACCGGGGAGCTGTTTTTT | NA | TRBJ2-2 | many | TRBV24-1
CASSRDLQETQYF | TGTGCCAGCAGCAGGGACCTTCAAGAGACCCAGTACTTC | NA | TRBJ2-5 | many | TRBV27
CASSVAGGGLAANEQFF | TGTGCCAGCAGCGTAGCTGGGGGGGGACTAGCGGCCAATGAGCAGTTCTTC | TRBD2 | TRBJ2-1 | few | TRBV9
CAWNRDRGPYEQYF | TGTGCCTGGAACCGGGACAGGGGTCCCTACGAGCAGTACTTC | TRBD1 | TRBJ2-7 | many | TRBV30
CASSPFQIAGENEQYF | TGTGCCAGCAGTCCCTTCCAGATAGCGGGAGAGAACGAGCAGTACTTC | TRBD2 | TRBJ2-7 | many | TRBV27
CASSLVAGGKHEQFF | TGTGCCAGCAGCTTAGTAGCGGGAGGGAAACATGAGCAGTTCTTC | TRBD2 | TRBJ2-1 | few | TRBV5-5
CASSRRYSARNETQYF | TGTGCCAGCAGCCGAAGGTATAGCGCGAGAAATGAGACCCAGTACTTC | NA | TRBJ2-5 | NA | TRBV28
CAWASLGAKLYPYEQYF | TGTGCCTGGGCCTCCTTGGGGGCTAAGCTTTATCCCTACGAGCAGTACTTC | NA | TRBJ2-7 | NA | TRBV30
CSVDRGMYNEQFF | TGCAGTGTTGACAGGGGGATGTACAATGAGCAGTTCTTC | TRBD1 | TRBJ2-1 | few | TRBV20-1
CSALGSLGYTF | TGCAGCGCCCTGGGTTCTCTTGGCTACACCTTC | NA | TRBJ1-2 | NA | TRBV29-1
CASSHHAARGTYEQYF | TGTGCCAGTAGTCATCATGCGGCTAGGGGGACCTACGAGCAGTACTTC | NA | TRBJ2-7 | NA | TRBV19
CATRDRGGQPQHF | TGTGCTACCCGGGACAGGGGTGGTCAGCCCCAGCATTTT | TRBD1 | TRBJ1-5 | NA | TRBV19
CASKPGQGASTGELFF | TGTGCCAGCAAACCGGGACAGGGGGCTAGCACCGGGGAGCTGTTTTTT | TRBD1 | TRBJ2-2 | many | TRBV2
CATRQGNEQYF | TGTGCCACCAGACAGGGGAACGAGCAGTACTTC | TRBD1 | TRBJ2-7 | many | TRBV24-1
CASSSAGGPAGVYEQYF | TGCGCCAGCAGTTCCGCGGGTGGGCCAGCGGGCGTTTACGAGCAGTACTTC | NA | TRBJ2-7 | many | TRBV10-1
CASMGGLFRQETQYF | TGTGCCAGCATGGGGGGACTATTTCGGCAAGAGACCCAGTACTTC | TRBD2 | TRBJ2-5 | NA | TRBV28
CSARDQPITYEQYF | TGCAGTGCTAGAGATCAACCGATAACCTACGAGCAGTACTTC | NA | TRBJ2-7 | many | TRBV20-1
CASSPDRIYGYTF | TGTGCCAGCTCACCTGACAGGATATATGGCTACACCTTC | NA | TRBJ1-2 | few | TRBV18
CASIPTQGARDLLNTGELFF | TGTGCCAGCATTCCGACACAGGGGGCGCGGGACTTACTTAACACCGGGGAGCTGTTTTTT | TRBD1 | TRBJ2-2 | few | TRBV6-1
CASSSGPGSYEQYF | TGTGCCAGCAGCTCGGGTCCAGGCAGCTACGAGCAGTACTTC | NA | TRBJ2-7 | NA | TRBV7-3
CSASIQRGSYEQYF | TGCAGTGCTAGTATCCAGCGGGGCTCCTACGAGCAGTACTTC | TRBD2 | TRBJ2-7 | few | TRBV20-1
CASRAREGYGYTF | TGTGCCAGCCGAGCCCGGGAGGGCTATGGCTACACCTTC | NA | TRBJ1-2 | many | TRBV27
CASSYSADSYEHYF | TGTGCCAGCAGTTACTCGGCGGACTCCTACGAGCACTACTTC | NA | TRBJ2-7 | NA | TRBV14
CASRSGGRGEQFF | TGTGCCAGCCGGTCCGGGGGCAGGGGTGAGCAGTTCTTC | NA | TRBJ2-1 | many | TRBV28
CASSWTGTSHPYEQYF | TGTGCCAGCAGCTGGACAGGGACCAGTCATCCCTACGAGCAGTACTTC | TRBD1 | TRBJ2-7 | NA | TRBV5-8
CASSLFRGNTGELFF | TGTGCCAGCAGTTTATTTAGAGGGAACACCGGGGAGCTGTTTTTT | NA | TRBJ2-2 | many | TRBV28
CASSTGTSGRYNEQFF | TGTGCCAGCTCAACAGGCACTAGCGGACGATACAATGAGCAGTTCTTC | TRBD2 | TRBJ2-1 | NA | TRBV18
CASSLDGTSAKTDTQYF | TGTGCCAGCAGTTTGGACGGGACTAGTGCTAAAACAGATACGCAGTATTTT | TRBD2 | TRBJ2-3 | many | TRBV28
CASSGGGVSSYEQYF | TGTGCCAGCAGTGGAGGGGGGGTCAGCTCCTACGAGCAGTACTTC | NA | TRBJ2-7 | many | TRBV28
CASSYGYRGSQETQYF | TGTGCCAGCAGTTACGGTTACAGGGGATCCCAAGAGACCCAGTACTTC | TRBD1 | TRBJ2-5 | many | TRBV14
CASSSQGILAKNIQYF | TGCGCCAGCAGCTCACAGGGAATCCTAGCCAAAAACATTCAGTACTTC | NA | TRBJ2-4 | NA | TRBV5-1
CASRNRVTEAFF | TGTGCCAGCAGAAACAGGGTTACTGAAGCTTTCTTT | NA | TRBJ1-1 | many | TRBV12-3/TRBV12-4
CASRARGHQPQHF | TGTGCCAGCAGGGCCCGAGGACATCAGCCCCAGCATTTT | NA | TRBJ1-5 | many | TRBV2
CASSLAVDTEAFF | TGTGCCAGCAGTTTGGCGGTCGACACTGAAGCTTTCTTT | NA | TRBJ1-1 | NA | TRBV6-2/TRBV6-3
CASSYGTSGRGYEQYF | TGTGCCAGCAGCTACGGGACTAGCGGGAGGGGGTACGAGCAGTACTTC | TRBD2 | TRBJ2-7 | many | TRBV12-3/TRBV12-4
CASSPRRGRGDEQFF | TGTGCCAGCAGCCCCAGGAGGGGGCGAGGTGATGAGCAGTTCTTC | NA | TRBJ2-1 | many | TRBV7-8
CASSDGTSGYNEQFF | TGTGCCAGCAGCGACGGGACTAGCGGTTACAATGAGCAGTTCTTC | TRBD2 | TRBJ2-1 | many | TRBV2
CASLPVGVITDTQYF | TGTGCCAGCCTCCCAGTGGGAGTGATCACAGATACGCAGTATTTT | NA | TRBJ2-3 | many | TRBV28
CASSLADRDPHF | TGTGCCAGCAGCTTGGCGGACAGGGATCCTCACTTT | TRBD1 | TRBJ1-6 | many | TRBV5-6
CASSPGTSGRAGTQYF | TGTGCCAGCAGCCCCGGGACTAGCGGGAGGGCGGGTACGCAGTATTTT | TRBD2 | TRBJ2-3 | many | TRBV12-3/TRBV12-4